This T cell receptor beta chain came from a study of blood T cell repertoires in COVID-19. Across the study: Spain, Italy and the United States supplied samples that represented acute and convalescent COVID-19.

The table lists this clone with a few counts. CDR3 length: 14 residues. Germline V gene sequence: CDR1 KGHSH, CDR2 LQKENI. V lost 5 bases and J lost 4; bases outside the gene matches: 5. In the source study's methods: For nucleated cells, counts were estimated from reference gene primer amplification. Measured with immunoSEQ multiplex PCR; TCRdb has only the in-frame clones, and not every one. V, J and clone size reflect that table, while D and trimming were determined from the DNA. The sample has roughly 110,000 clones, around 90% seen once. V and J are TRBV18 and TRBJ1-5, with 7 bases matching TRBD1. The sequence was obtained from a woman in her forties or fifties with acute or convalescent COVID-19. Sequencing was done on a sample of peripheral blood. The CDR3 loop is CASSATGQNQPQHF. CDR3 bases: TGTGCCAGCTCAGCGACAGGGCAGAATCAGCCCCAGCATTTT.